This TCR beta chain was identified during a study of shared clonotypes between healthy human individuals. Naive CD8 cells lacked CD45RO and underwent positive selection for CCR7, leaving out terminally differentiated effector memory CD45RA+ cells. The V gene's germline CDR1 is SGHRS and CDR2 YFSETQ. Trimming cost V 4 bases and J 0 bases, with 17 bases left between them. The CDR3 covers 16 residues. Clones were sequenced by immunoSEQ multiplex PCR, and TCRdb holds only the in-frame ones, with some missing. The table includes a few million clones, 85% to 95% detected once. The material sequenced was naive CD8+ T cells from PBMCs. The chain combines TRBV5-1 with TRBJ2-7; D is unresolved. The source is a man aged 18 to 35 in good health. Some clones in this sample may be carry-over from other donors' samples. CDR3 sequence reads: CASSPPSRHLSYEQYF. DNA for the CDR3: TGCGCCAGCAGCCCTCCCAGCCGCCACCTCTCCTACGAGCAGTACTTC.